One and the same sample provided the 24 T cell receptor beta chains below, sequenced in a study of cytomegalovirus exposure and HLA in healthy donors. Primers for the PCR totalled 60 Vbeta and 13 Jbeta. TCRdb keeps only in-frame clones here, not all; method: immunoSEQ multiplex PCR. The sample records fewer than 120,000 clones, 70% to 90% being singletons. The sample taken for sequencing was PBMCs. These receptors came from a man aged 40-49 years in good health and CMV-seronegative.

The chain carries TRBV2 and TRBJ2-2; perhaps TRBD2 as D (6 bases). Trimming pared 5 bases from V and 2 bases from J, leaving 12 bases between. The germline V gene has CDR1 SNHLY and CDR2 FYNNEI. The CDR3 extends over 15 amino acids. The CDR3 DNA is TGTGCCAGCAGTCCCGGGAGCCAAAACACCGGGGAGCTGTTTTTT. It is translated as CASSPGSQNTGELFF. Variable domain in full (rest from reference TRBV2 and TRBJ2-2): EPEVTQTPSHQVTQMGQEVILRCVPISNHLYFYWYRQILGQKVEFLVSFYNNEISEKSEIFDDQFSVERPDGSNFTLKIRSTKLEDSAMYFCASSPGSQNTGELFFGEGSRLTVL.

The chain joins TRBV7-4 to TRBJ1-1; TRBD1 is a possible D gene (5 bases). Germline CDR1 SGHVT, CDR2 SQSDAQ. With 1 base removed from V and 2 bases from J, the gap between germline ends came to 8 bases. CDR3 length: 14 amino acids. CDR3 nucleotides: TGTGCCAGCAGCTTAGGGACAATAAACACTGAAGCTTTCTTT. It yields the protein CASSLGTINTEAFF.

J is TRBJ2-5 and V is TRBV6-1; 14 nucleotides agree with TRBD2. The CDR3 totals 15 residues. In germline, CDR1 is MNHNS, CDR2 SASEGT. Trimming at V came to 6 bases and at J to 5 bases, leaving 5 bases not matched to a gene. The CDR3 sequence: CASSVTSGGAETQYF. CDR3 sequence (DNA): TGTGCCAGCAGCGTGACTAGCGGGGGGGCCGAGACCCAGTACTTC.

The chain couples TRBV5-1 to TRBJ2-1; TRBD1 aligns across 10 bases. The V segment lost 0 bases and the J segment 5 bases; nucleotides outside the gene matches: 2. Per the germline V gene, CDR1 is SGHRS and CDR2 is YFSETQ. The CDR3 extends over 15 amino acids. The CDR3 nucleotides are TGCGCCAGCAGCTTGGTGGGACAGGGGAACAATGAGCAGTTCTTC. The encoded protein is CASSLVGQGNNEQFF.

The CDR3, as DNA: TGTGCCACCAGCATGGCACCAGATACGCAGTATTTT. Protein sequence: CATSMAPDTQYF. V usage is TRBV15 and J usage is TRBJ2-3; D gene unclear. Trimming pared 4 bases from V and 4 bases from J, leaving 6 bases between. Looked up from germline, CDR1 is LNHNV and CDR2 is YYDKDF (reference sequence). The CDR3 spans 12 residues.

The chain uses TRBV2 and TRBJ1-2; 10 nucleotides align to TRBD1. There are 14 residues in the CDR3. The germline V gene encodes CDR1 SNHLY and CDR2 FYNNEI. V dropped 4 bases and J dropped 4; count of bases not matched to a gene: 3. The CDR3 region is CASSVDRGVYGYTF. In nucleotides, the CDR3 is TGTGCCAGCAGTGTGGACAGGGGGGTCTATGGCTACACCTTC.

The chain is built from TRBV28 and TRBJ1-2, with D unclear. CDR3 length equals 14 residues. In germline, CDR1 is MDHEN, CDR2 SYDVKM. The V gene lost 2 bases and the J gene lost 4 bases, with 11 bases spanning the gap. CDR3 sequence: CASSLTNGGYGYTF. CDR3 bases: TGTGCCAGCAGTTTAACTAACGGTGGCTATGGCTACACCTTC.

This clone showed up just a few times. This CDR3 reads CASSPGPWETQYF. The CDR3 coding sequence is TGTGCCAGCAGTCCTGGGCCATGGGAGACCCAGTACTTC. The V gene is TRBV27, the J gene TRBJ2-5; D not certain. Germline values: CDR1 MNHEY, CDR2 SMNVEV (reference sequence). V gave up 5 bases and J gave up 5 bases, with 12 bases separating them. The CDR3 runs to 13 residues.

This clone was detected only a few times. V gene TRBV29-1 combines with J gene TRBJ1-1, with 9 positions matching TRBD1. Per germline, CDR1 SQVTM and CDR2 ANQGSEA. This CDR3 region has 13 residues. V shed 4 bases, J shed 6 bases, and the junction held 6 bases outside the gene matches. The CDR3 here is CSVGTGGWSEAFF. As DNA, the CDR3 is TGCAGCGTTGGAACAGGGGGCTGGTCTGAAGCTTTCTTT.

This sequence joins TRBV5-1 and TRBJ1-2; TRBD1 is a possible D gene (6 bases). Deletions cut 0 bases from V and 8 bases from J, with 14 bases between. The CDR3 is made up of 14 amino acids. Germline lookup yields CDR1 SGHRS and CDR2 YFSETQ. The DNA of the CDR3 is TGCGCCAGCAGCTTGGATTCCCCGACAGGAGGCTACACCTTC. Translated, it gives CASSLDSPTGGYTF.

The V call is TRBV7-2, the J call TRBJ2-3, with 10 bases lining up with TRBD1. The CDR3 is made up of 15 amino acids. After removal of 4 bases from V and 6 bases from J, the junction contained 7 bases not matched to a gene. Germline V lookup: CDR1 SGHTA, CDR2 FQGNSA. Written as DNA, the CDR3 is TGTGCCAGCAGCTCTTCCGGGACAGGGGCTGATACGCAGTATTTT. Protein product: CASSSSGTGADTQYF.

The CDR3 nucleotides are TGCGCCAGCAGCCCTTACGGACTAGACACAGATACGCAGTATTTT. Its protein product is CASSPYGLDTDTQYF. The chain joins TRBV5-1 to TRBJ2-3, with 7 bases matching TRBD2. This CDR3 is built from 15 residues. Per the germline V gene, CDR1 is SGHRS and CDR2 is YFSETQ. The ends lost 4 bases at V and 2 bases at J; junction bases unmatched: 7.

The chain has TRBV5-1 and TRBJ2-2; D gene unclear. Germline V gene data show CDR1 as SGHRS and CDR2 as YFSETQ. The germline V and J ends were trimmed by 1 base and 2 bases, with 6 bases remaining between them. The CDR3 is 14 amino acids. The CDR3 DNA follows: TGCGCCAGCAGCTTGACGGGTAACACCGGGGAGCTGTTTTTT. Its protein product is CASSLTGNTGELFF.

The chain links TRBV5-8 to TRBJ1-1; D is ambiguous. Germline CDR1 SGHTS, CDR2 YDEGEE. The V gene lost 3 bases and the J gene lost 1 base, with 10 bases spanning the gap. This CDR3 is 14 amino acids long. The CDR3 DNA sequence: TGTGCCAGCAGCTGGAGGGTCAGGAACACTGAAGCTTTCTTT. It encodes CASSWRVRNTEAFF.

This chain uses TRBV5-1 with TRBJ1-1; tentatively, D is TRBD1 (5 bases). Germline CDR1 reads SGHRS; CDR2 reads YFSETQ. This CDR3 has 17 amino acids. V was trimmed by 4 bases and J by 0 bases, leaving 19 bases between them. The CDR3 nucleotides are TGCGCCAGCAGCGCCTATTCTCAGGGTCCGATGAACACTGAAGCTTTCTTT. It encodes CASSAYSQGPMNTEAFF.

The table lists this clone with a count of one. The chain has TRBV7-2 and TRBJ1-1; D is unresolved. In germline, CDR1 is SGHTA, CDR2 FQGNSA. V gave up 5 bases and J gave up 1 base, with 11 bases separating them. This CDR3 contains 14 residues. CDR3 coding DNA: TGTGCCAGCAGCCTACACCGGGGGAACACTGAAGCTTTCTTT. This translates into CASSLHRGNTEAFF.

The V and J genes are TRBV9 and TRBJ2-2; maybe TRBD2 (7 bases). V was trimmed by 4 bases and J by 5 bases, leaving 24 bases between them. This CDR3 has 18 residues. Germline lookup yields CDR1 SGDLS and CDR2 YYNGEE. This CDR3 is CASSTRKGGGGSTGELFF. DNA for the CDR3: TGTGCCAGCAGCACCCGAAAAGGCGGGGGCGGGAGTACCGGGGAGCTGTTTTTT.

V gene TRBV9 combines with J gene TRBJ2-3; 7 bases match TRBD2. The V gene end was trimmed by 4 bases and the J gene end by 0 bases; junction bases not matched to a gene: 8. This CDR3 has 16 residues. Germline V gene data show CDR1 as SGDLS and CDR2 as YYNGEE. CDR3 bases: TGTGCCAGCAGCCCCCGGAGCGGGATTAGCACAGATACGCAGTATTTT. Translated: CASSPRSGISTDTQYF.

The V gene is TRBV5-1, the J gene TRBJ2-3; 8 nucleotides match TRBD2. V dropped 0 bases and J dropped 4; count of bases not matched to a gene: 4. The CDR3 extends over 15 amino acids. Germline values: CDR1 SGHRS, CDR2 YFSETQ. CDR3 protein: CASSLGRGESDTQYF. CDR3 sequence (DNA): TGCGCCAGCAGCTTGGGGCGGGGGGAATCAGATACGCAGTATTTT.

The count of this clone is one. The junction differs from germline at one of its ends, possibly a read error. This chain uses TRBV6-6 with TRBJ1-3; weak D call: TRBD1 (5 bases). The CDR3 has 13 amino acids. Germline V CDR1 and CDR2: MNHNY, SVGAGI (reference sequence). In nucleotides, the CDR3 is TGTGCCAGCAGTTCCCGGACACTAAACACCATGTATTTT. Translating it yields CASSSRTLNTMYF.

The chain couples TRBV19 to TRBJ2-5; maybe TRBD2 (6 bases). V lost 2 bases and J 4 bases, leaving 11 bases between the germline ends. CDR3 length: 14 amino acids. The V gene's germline CDR1 is LNHDA and CDR2 SQIVND (reference sequence). CDR3 sequence (DNA): TGTGCCAGTAGTATAAGGCGGGGTACAGAGACCCAGTACTTC. This translates into CASSIRRGTETQYF.

V is TRBV4-3 and J is TRBJ2-1, with D unresolved. The CDR3 covers 16 residues. Between the trimmed V and J ends, which lost 0 bases and 2 bases, there was a span of 11 bases. Germline V gene lookup returns CDR1 LGHNA and CDR2 YSLEER. The CDR3 spells CASSQDVGYTYNEQFF. The CDR3 region has the DNA TGCGCCAGCAGCCAAGATGTCGGGTACACCTACAATGAGCAGTTCTTC.

The chain has TRBV7-9 and TRBJ1-4, with 9 nucleotides matching TRBD1. Trimming took 5 bases from V and 10 from J; bases not matched to a gene: 11. Germline V gives CDR1 SEHNR, CDR2 FQNEAQ (reference sequence). The CDR3 is 15 residues long. The CDR3 DNA follows: TGTGCCAGCAGCAAATCCGGGACAGGGTTGGGAAAACTGTTTTTT. Translating gives CASSKSGTGLGKLFF.

The J gene is TRBJ1-6, the V gene TRBV6-1; a possible D gene is TRBD1 (5 bases). V was shortened by 5 bases and J by 5 bases, with 13 bases between the two germline ends. The V gene's germline CDR1 is MNHNS and CDR2 SASEGT. CDR3 length: 15 amino acids. The CDR3 region is CASSPATDNNSPLHF. As DNA, the CDR3 is TGTGCCAGCAGTCCCGCGACAGATAATAATTCACCCCTCCACTTT.